The 22 T cell receptor beta chains below all came from one sample that was sequenced in a study of blood T cell repertoires in COVID-19. Here immunoSEQ multiplex PCR was the method, and the copy in TCRdb shows in-frame clones only, minus some. There are about 92,000 clones in the sample; over 70% occur only once, and about 8.4% lies in the top ten. Sequenced input: peripheral blood. The source is a man in his fifties who had recovered from COVID-19.

The V call is TRBV10-3, the J call TRBJ1-5; no reliable D call. Trimming pared 6 bases from V and 0 bases from J, leaving 6 bases between. This CDR3 contains 13 residues. Per the germline V gene, CDR1 is ENHRY and CDR2 is SYGVKD. CDR3 amino acids: CAIRRDSNQPQHF. The DNA of the CDR3 is TGTGCCATCAGGCGAGATAGCAATCAGCCCCAGCATTTT.

The rearrangement uses TRBV5-1 and TRBJ2-7; D possibly corresponds to TRBD2 (6 bases). The length of the CDR3 is 11 residues. Trimming took off 7 bases at V and 3 bases at J, with 8 bases between the two ends. CDR1 and CDR2 (germline): SGHRS, YFSETQ. The CDR3 loop reads CASRGGYEQYF. CDR3 nucleotides: TGCGCCAGCCGGGGAGGCTACGAGCAGTACTTC.

The J gene is TRBJ1-2, the V gene TRBV18; no clear D. The germline gives CDR1 KGHSH, CDR2 LQKENI. The V and J ends lost 5 bases and 8 bases respectively, with 15 bases between them. CDR3 size: 13 residues. CDR3 region: CASSSTQEGGYTF. CDR3 in DNA: TGTGCCAGCTCATCCACTCAGGAGGGAGGCTACACCTTC.

The genes are TRBV5-1 and TRBJ2-1; D is unclear. This CDR3 contains 15 residues. Per the germline V gene, CDR1 is SGHRS and CDR2 is YFSETQ. Deletions cut 1 base from V and 0 bases from J, with 8 bases between. The CDR3 here is CASSLFGDSYNEQFF. In DNA, the CDR3 is TGCGCCAGCAGCTTGTTTGGAGACTCCTACAATGAGCAGTTCTTC.

The J gene is TRBJ2-5, the V gene TRBV5-1; 9 bases fit TRBD1. With V trimmed by 4 bases and J by 4 bases, 8 bases remained unmatched. Looked up from germline, CDR1 is SGHRS and CDR2 is YFSETQ. The CDR3 totals 15 residues. The CDR3 DNA reads as TGCGCCAGCAGCGGCGGGACAGGGATCCCAGAGACCCAGTACTTC. Translation: CASSGGTGIPETQYF.

This clone was counted once. The rearrangement uses TRBV24-1 and TRBJ2-5; 7 bases agree with TRBD2. The CDR3 is 15 amino acids. V lost 3 bases to trimming and J lost 2 bases; unmatched junction nucleotides: 5. Germline loops: CDR1 KGHDR, CDR2 SFDVKD. The CDR3 protein is CATSDHTSVQETQYF. The DNA of the CDR3 is TGTGCCACCAGTGATCACACTAGCGTGCAAGAGACCCAGTACTTC.

This clone was seen a handful of times. This rearrangement joins TRBV5-6 to TRBJ1-2; TRBD1 aligns across 7 bases. CDR3 length: 15 amino acids. Trimming took 3 bases from V and 2 from J; bases not matched to a gene: 7. Germline V gene data show CDR1 as SGHDT and CDR2 as YYEEEE. The CDR3 protein is CASSSWTGPNYGYTF. CDR3 sequence (DNA): TGTGCCAGCAGCTCGTGGACAGGCCCGAACTATGGCTACACCTTC.

This clone turned up a few times. V gene TRBV6-5 combines with J gene TRBJ2-7, with TRBD1 as a possible D gene (6 bases). This CDR3 has 14 amino acids. Germline V gene sequence: CDR1 MNHEY, CDR2 SVGAGI. Trimming shortened V by 6 bases and J by 0 bases, and 12 bases separated the two germline ends. DNA of the CDR3: TGTGCCAGCAGCAGGGGCAGGGGCTCCTACGAGCAGTACTTC. It specifies CASSRGRGSYEQYF.

This clone was found many times. The chain has TRBV7-2 and TRBJ2-1; TRBD2 agrees at 10 bases. The CDR3 spans 15 residues. Germline CDR1 and CDR2: SGHTA and FQGNSA. J lost 9 bases, V lost 5 bases, and 10 bases had no gene match. The CDR3 is CASSLLSGRAPEQFF. For the CDR3, the DNA is TGTGCCAGCAGCCTTCTAAGCGGGAGGGCCCCTGAGCAGTTCTTC.

V usage is TRBV15 and J usage is TRBJ2-7; D is possibly TRBD2 (6 bases). The CDR3 runs 15 residues. Trimming cost V 1 base and J 0 bases, with 10 bases left between them. The germline gives CDR1 LNHNV, CDR2 YYDKDF (reference sequence). CDR3 in DNA: TGTGCCACCAGCAGAGTTGGTAGCGGCTCCTACGAGCAGTACTTC. This translates into CATSRVGSGSYEQYF.

This clone was counted a single time. V usage is TRBV7-3 and J usage is TRBJ2-3, with 11 bases aligning to TRBD2. V was clipped by 5 bases and J by 2 bases; unmatched bases: 6. There are 16 residues in the CDR3. Germline CDR1 and CDR2: SGHTA and FQGTGA. CDR3 nucleotides: TGTGCCAGCAGCGCCGGACTAGCGGGTGCCACAGATACGCAGTATTTT. It specifies CASSAGLAGATDTQYF.

This clone was counted only a few times. V and J are TRBV19 and TRBJ2-1; D unclear. V lost 6 bases to trimming and J lost 0 bases, with 12 bases between them. Germline CDR1 reads LNHDA; CDR2 reads SQIVND (reference sequence). CDR3 length: 15 residues. The CDR3: CASRWAASSYNEQFF. The DNA of the CDR3 is TGTGCCAGTAGATGGGCTGCGAGCTCCTACAATGAGCAGTTCTTC.

As DNA, the CDR3 is TGTGCCAGCAGGGGACTGACGAACACCGGGGAGCTGTTTTTT. Translating it yields CASRGLTNTGELFF. This chain joins TRBV3-1 (or the pseudogene TRBV3-2) and TRBJ2-2, with a weak D call TRBD2 (6 bases). CDR1 is LGHDT, CDR2 YNNKEL, per germline (reference sequence). The CDR3 loop spans 14 amino acids. The V end lost 6 bases, the J end lost 0 bases, and 8 bases lay between the germline ends.

The V call is TRBV7-8, the J call TRBJ2-5, with 7 nucleotides matching TRBD1. Germline V gene lookup returns CDR1 SGHVS and CDR2 FQNEAQ. V lost 3 bases, J lost 2 bases, and 0 bases stayed unmatched. The CDR3 has 13 residues. CDR3 sequence (DNA): TGTGCCAGCAGCTTGGGACAGCAAGAGACCCAGTACTTC. It encodes CASSLGQQETQYF.

The V call is TRBV19, the J call TRBJ1-1, with D possibly TRBD1 on 6 matching bases. CDR1 and CDR2 from the germline V gene are LNHDA and SQIVND (reference sequence). V was trimmed by 5 bases and J by 5 bases, leaving 15 bases between them. The CDR3 loop spans 14 amino acids. CDR3 sequence: CASSGDRWGTEAFF. Here the CDR3 DNA reads TGTGCCAGTAGTGGAGACAGGTGGGGAACTGAAGCTTTCTTT.

The rearrangement joins TRBV3-1 (or the pseudogene TRBV3-2) to TRBJ2-5; 10 bases match TRBD1. The germline CDR1 and CDR2 sequences are LGHDT and YNNKEL (reference sequence). J gave up 6 bases and V 4 bases, and 5 bases lay outside the gene matches. This CDR3 has 14 residues. As DNA, the CDR3 is TGTGCCAGCAGCCCGACAGGGGGCCAGAAGACCCAGTACTTC. This translates into CASSPTGGQKTQYF.

V usage is TRBV21-1 and J usage is TRBJ2-6; TRBD2, the table's D call, lacks a check against the DNA. TRBV21-1 is annotated as a pseudogene. The CDR3 is 12 residues long. Here the CDR3 DNA reads TGTGCCAGCAGCGACGGACTCAACGTCCTGACTTTC. This codes for CASSDGLNVLTF.

With regard to this clone: A junction boundary mismatches the germline segment, possibly from a read error. This chain links TRBV7-7 with TRBJ2-5, with 14 nucleotides matching TRBD2. The germline V gene has CDR1 SSHAT and CDR2 FNYEAQ (reference sequence). The CDR3 totals 15 residues. The CDR3, as DNA: TGTGCTAGCAGCGCCGGGACTAGCGGGGGTGGGGCCCAGTACTTC. Its protein is CASSAGTSGGGAQYF.

The chain combines TRBV19 with TRBJ1-5, with D tentatively TRBD1 (5 bases). Germline V gene lookup returns CDR1 LNHDA and CDR2 SQIVND (reference sequence). The CDR3 loop spans 14 amino acids. Trimming removed 6 bases from V and 9 bases from J, with 18 bases in between. The CDR3 here is CASRLDSSWGPQHF. For the CDR3, the DNA is TGTGCCAGTAGGCTAGACAGCTCCTGGGGGCCCCAGCATTTT.

The V gene is TRBV15, the J gene TRBJ2-1; 13 bases align to TRBD2. CDR3 size: 17 residues. The germline V gene encodes CDR1 LNHNV and CDR2 YYDKDF (reference sequence). J gave up 4 bases and V 2 bases, and 5 bases lay outside the gene matches. The CDR3 loop is CATSRRTSGGAYNEQFF. The DNA for the CDR3 is TGTGCCACCAGCAGACGCACTAGCGGGGGGGCATACAATGAGCAGTTCTTC.

In its sample, this clone was seen many times. The chain recombines TRBV9 with TRBJ2-3, with D perhaps TRBD2 (7 bases). V lost 7 bases, J lost 4 bases, and 13 bases lay in between. CDR3 length equals 13 residues. Germline CDR1 is SGDLS and CDR2 is YYNGEE. CDR3 DNA: TGTGCCAGCCGGGGGGCCCATTCAGATACGCAGTATTTT. It translates to CASRGAHSDTQYF. Drawing the rest from reference TRBV9 and TRBJ2-3, the complete variable domain is DSGVTQTPKHLITATGQRVTLRCSPRSGDLSVYWYQQSLDQGLQFLIQYYNGEERAKGNILERFSAQQFPDLHSELNLSSLELGDSALYFCASRGAHSDTQYFGPGTRLTVL.

The rearrangement uses TRBV7-2 and TRBJ2-3, with a tentative D call TRBD2 (5 bases). The germline V and J ends were trimmed by 3 bases and 2 bases, with 12 bases remaining between them. This CDR3 contains 15 residues. Germline V gene data show CDR1 as SGHTA and CDR2 as FQGNSA. Written as DNA, the CDR3 is TGTGCCAGCAGCTTCCGGGGAACCCACACAGATACGCAGTATTTT. This sequence encodes CASSFRGTHTDTQYF.